The 29 T cell receptor beta chains below come from one sample, sequenced in a study of T cells in Graves' hyperthyroidism and ophthalmopathy. There were TCR beta CDR3 regions amplified from RNA transcripts. The HTBI set primed first-round TCR CDR3 RT-PCR. TCRdb re-called the multiplex PCR reads through MiXCR, storing one row per CDR3 protein. The sample lists about 420,000 distinct CDR3 sequences; 15% to 19% were seen once. Sample: blood. Receptor source: a woman under 30 with Graves' hyperthyroidism.

The chain employs TRBV11-1 and TRBJ2-5, with TRBD1 identical over 8 bases. The germline V gene has CDR1 SGHAT and CDR2 FQDESV (reference sequence). The CDR3 totals 13 residues. Losses at the gene ends were 7 bases for V and 2 bases for J; bases not matched to a gene: 3. Written as DNA, the CDR3 is TGTGCCAGCACCTGGGACAGGCAAGAGACCCAGTACTTC. This translates into CASTWDRQETQYF.

This clonotype was recorded many times. The chain has TRBV28 and TRBJ1-5; possible D gene TRBD1, 6 bases. CDR3 size: 14 residues. V was clipped by 9 bases and J by 4 bases, with 16 bases between them. Germline V gene data show CDR1 as MDHEN and CDR2 as SYDVKM. DNA for the CDR3: TGTGCCAGTAGATGGACAGCCCCAAATCAGCCCCAGCATTTT. Amino acids: CASRWTAPNQPQHF.

This clonotype was seen many times. The rearrangement links TRBV5-1 to TRBJ2-1; perhaps TRBD1 as D (5 bases). Trimming took off 0 bases at V and 5 bases at J, with 12 bases between the two ends. The CDR3 has 15 amino acids. In germline, CDR1 is SGHRS, CDR2 YFSETQ. The chain's CDR3 is CASSLGVSRDNEQFF. The CDR3 DNA sequence: TGCGCCAGCAGCTTGGGGGTTAGCAGGGACAATGAGCAGTTCTTC.

This clonotype showed up many times. The chain combines TRBV9 with TRBJ2-7, with 12 bases identical to TRBD2. The germline CDR1 and CDR2 sequences are SGDLS and YYNGEE. There are 18 residues in the CDR3. V was clipped by 4 bases and J by 0 bases; unmatched bases: 11. The CDR3 DNA follows: TGTGCCAGCAGCTCATCGGGGACTAGCGGGTCCCCCTCCTACGAGCAGTACTTC. It encodes CASSSSGTSGSPSYEQYF.

This clonotype was detected many times. The V call is TRBV27, the J call TRBJ2-5; tentative D call: TRBD1 (5 bases). This CDR3 is built from 15 residues. Germline lookup yields CDR1 MNHEY and CDR2 SMNVEV (reference sequence). The V end lost 2 bases, the J end lost 2 bases, and 12 bases lay between the germline ends. CDR3 protein: CASSLDPQGQETQYF. Written as DNA, the CDR3 is TGTGCCAGCAGTTTAGACCCCCAGGGACAAGAGACCCAGTACTTC.

This clonotype was recorded a few times. Mismatch with germline at one junction end may stem from a read error. This chain joins TRBV25-1 and TRBJ1-2; D is unresolved. The CDR3 spans 10 residues. Germline V gives CDR1 MGHDK, CDR2 SYGVNS. The CDR3 region has the DNA TGTGCCAGCAGTAACAATGGCTACACCTTC. Residues: CASSNNGYTF.

This clonotype showed up many times. The rearrangement links TRBV28 to TRBJ1-2; D uncertain. This CDR3 region has 10 residues. The V end lost 4 bases, the J end lost 8 bases, and 5 bases lay between the germline ends. Per germline, CDR1 MDHEN and CDR2 SYDVKM. This CDR3 reads CASSSRGYTF. As DNA, the CDR3 is TGTGCCAGCAGTTCGAGGGGCTACACCTTC.

The chain uses TRBV28 and TRBJ1-4; no clear D gene. Looked up from germline, CDR1 is MDHEN and CDR2 is SYDVKM. This CDR3 comprises 13 residues. V gave up 1 base and J gave up 8 bases, with 8 bases separating them. Here the CDR3 reads CASSLSYSEKLFF. CDR3 in DNA: TGTGCCAGCAGTTTATCATATTCGGAAAAACTGTTTTTT.

This clonotype was seen once. This sequence joins TRBV4-1 and TRBJ1-4; D not resolved. The ends were cut back, 0 bases at V and 6 bases at J, with 5 bases in the middle. CDR3 length equals 13 residues. CDR1 is MGHRA and CDR2 is YSYEKL in the germline V gene. The CDR3 sequence is CASSQERHEKLFF. CDR3 nucleotide sequence: TGCGCCAGCAGCCAAGAGCGCCATGAAAAACTGTTTTTT.

This clonotype was seen ten or more times. The CDR3 nucleotides read TGTGCCAGTGGGGGCAGGTACCTTTCGTCTGGAAACACCATATATTTT. This sequence encodes CASGGRYLSSGNTIYF. This chain uses TRBV2 with TRBJ1-3; D may be TRBD1 (6 bases). The CDR3 consists of 16 residues. Germline-derived CDR1 and CDR2 are SNHLY and FYNNEI. V was clipped by 9 bases and J by 1 base, with 19 bases between them.

This clonotype has ten or more counts. The chain combines TRBV3-1 with TRBJ2-3, with 7 positions matching TRBD2. Germline-derived CDR1 and CDR2 are LGHDT and YNNKEL (reference sequence). CDR3 length: 14 amino acids. Trimming took 2 bases from V and 3 from J; bases not matched to a gene: 2. In DNA, the CDR3 is TGTGCCAGCAGCCAAAGCGGGGCGACAGATACGCAGTATTTT. Residues: CASSQSGATDTQYF.

The genes are TRBV30 and TRBJ2-3; 7 nucleotides align to TRBD2. J lost 0 bases, V lost 6 bases, and 12 bases had no gene match. From germline, CDR1 is GTSNPN and CDR2 SVGIG (reference sequence). This CDR3 contains 16 residues. As DNA, the CDR3 is TGTGCCTGTCCCTTCGGGGGGTCGTCTAGCACAGATACGCAGTATTTT. Its protein is CACPFGGSSSTDTQYF. Full variable domain (rest looked up from reference TRBV30 and TRBJ2-3): SQTIHQWPATLVQPVGSPLSLECTVEGTSNPNLYWYRQAAGRGLQLLFYSVGIGQISSEVPQNLSASRPQDRQFILSSKKLLLSDSGFYLCACPFGGSSSTDTQYFGPGTRLTVL.

This clonotype was recorded at least ten times. This chain links TRBV12-3 or TRBV12-4 with TRBJ2-5; 10 bases align to TRBD2. The V gene end was trimmed by 6 bases and the J gene end by 1 base; junction bases not matched to a gene: 11. The CDR3 runs 17 residues. The CDR3 DNA sequence: TGTGCCAGCAGGGTAAAGTCGGGACTAGCGCCCCAAGAGACCCAGTACTTC. Amino acid sequence: CASRVKSGLAPQETQYF.

This clonotype occurred many times. The chain recombines TRBV19 with TRBJ2-1; D is unclear. Per the germline V gene, CDR1 is LNHDA and CDR2 is SQIVND (reference sequence). There are 14 residues in the CDR3. Trimming cost V 1 base and J 6 bases, with 10 bases left between them. The CDR3 coding sequence is TGTGCCAGTAGTATAGGGTCGAGAGCCAATGAGCAGTTCTTC. It translates to CASSIGSRANEQFF.

This clonotype was observed many times. One end of the junction does not line up with germline, which may come from a read error. The rearrangement links TRBV14 to TRBJ2-3; D possibly corresponds to TRBD2 (6 bases). Germline values: CDR1 SGHDN, CDR2 FVKESK. The length of the CDR3 is 15 residues. The CDR3 nucleotides read TGTGCCAGCAGTCAAGTAGTAGCGGCCGCAGATACGCAGTATTTT. Translation gives CASSQVVAAADTQYF.

In its sample, this clonotype was seen many times. The chain uses TRBV18 and TRBJ1-2; maybe TRBD1 (6 bases). Germline lookup yields CDR1 KGHSH and CDR2 LQKENI. The CDR3 has 15 residues. V lost 6 bases and J 8 bases, leaving 22 bases between the germline ends. DNA of the CDR3: TGTGCCAGCTCTCCCGGGGTCGACAGGCTGCAAGGCTACACCTTC. Its protein product is CASSPGVDRLQGYTF. Filled out from reference TRBV18 and TRBJ1-2, the complete variable domain reads NAGVMQNPRHLVRRRGQEARLRCSPMKGHSHVYWYRQLPEEGLKFMVYLQKENIIDESGMPKERFSAEFPKEGPSILRIQQVVRGDSAAYFCASSPGVDRLQGYTFGSGTRLTVV.

This chain connects TRBV30 to TRBJ1-2, with TRBD1 as a possible D gene (5 bases). This CDR3 has 11 amino acids. Germline V gene lookup returns CDR1 GTSNPN and CDR2 SVGIG (reference sequence). The DNA of the CDR3 is TGTGGCGGGGGGTCCGGTCGTGGCTACACCTTC. Residues: CGGGSGRGYTF.

This clonotype was recorded at least ten times. This chain links TRBV27 with TRBJ2-2; the D is unclear. This CDR3 is 13 amino acids long. Germline assignment: CDR1 MNHEY and CDR2 SMNVEV (reference sequence). The V end was cut by 2 bases, the J end by 1 base, with 2 bases between. In DNA form, the CDR3 reads TGTGCCAGCAGTTTAGGGAACACCGGGGAGCTGTTTTTT. Protein product: CASSLGNTGELFF.

This clonotype was detected many times. This rearrangement joins TRBV10-3 to TRBJ2-7, with D uncertain. Germline V gives CDR1 ENHRY, CDR2 SYGVKD. This CDR3 is 13 amino acids long. The V end was cut by 2 bases, the J end by 2 bases, with 7 bases between. The CDR3 DNA reads as TGTGCCATCAGTGAGACATCCCCCTACGAGCAGTACTTC. This gives the protein CAISETSPYEQYF.

This clonotype was counted many times. The chain has TRBV11-2 and TRBJ2-1, with D unclear. The V and J ends lost 1 base and 1 base respectively, with 11 bases between them. The CDR3 is 16 residues long. Germline loops: CDR1 SGHAT, CDR2 FQNNGV. As DNA, the CDR3 is TGTGCCAGCAGCTTAGGGCCCTATAGTTCCTACAATGAGCAGTTCTTC. Translation: CASSLGPYSSYNEQFF.

The gene calls are TRBV25-1 and TRBJ2-1; D gene uncertain. V lost 5 bases, J lost 0 bases, and 17 bases lay in between. There are 17 residues in the CDR3. The germline V gene has CDR1 MGHDK and CDR2 SYGVNS. DNA of the CDR3: TGTGCCAGCAGTTTAGGGATGGCCGGAAGCTCCTACAATGAGCAGTTCTTC. It is translated as CASSLGMAGSSYNEQFF.

This chain links TRBV29-1 with TRBJ1-2, with TRBD1 matching over 7 bases. Germline CDR1 and CDR2: SQVTM and ANQGSEA. The CDR3 covers 12 residues. V shed 7 bases, J shed 8 bases, and the junction held 10 bases outside the gene matches. The CDR3 DNA reads TGCAGCGCCGCAGGGGGGGATGACGGCTACACCTTC. Translation: CSAAGGDDGYTF.

This clonotype was detected only a few times. The CDR3 DNA follows: TGTGCCAGTAGTATCTCGCAGGGGGCTACCCCAGATACGCAGTATTTT. Its translation is CASSISQGATPDTQYF. This chain links TRBV19 with TRBJ2-3; 8 bases agree with TRBD1. The germline CDR1 and CDR2 sequences are LNHDA and SQIVND (reference sequence). This CDR3 spans 16 amino acids. With V trimmed by 3 bases and J by 4 bases, 9 bases remained unmatched.

This clonotype came up many times. The V call is TRBV27, the J call TRBJ1-6; D remains ambiguous. Germline loops: CDR1 MNHEY, CDR2 SMNVEV (reference sequence). The germline V and J ends were trimmed by 7 bases and 1 base, with 5 bases remaining between them. The CDR3 loop spans 13 amino acids. CDR3 residues: CASTMSYNSPLHF. The DNA of the CDR3 is TGTGCCAGCACGATGTCCTATAATTCACCCCTCCACTTT.

Many counts were recorded for this clonotype. The V gene is TRBV6-1, the J gene TRBJ1-5; D remains ambiguous. Deletions cut 6 bases from V and 4 bases from J, with 10 bases between. In germline, CDR1 is MNHNS, CDR2 SASEGT. The CDR3 consists of 13 residues. The CDR3 DNA follows: TGTGCCAGCAGGTTTAATGATAATCAGCCCCAGCATTTT. Protein sequence: CASRFNDNQPQHF.

This clonotype was observed many times. The J gene is TRBJ2-5, the V gene TRBV3-1; perhaps TRBD2 as D (6 bases). The CDR3 totals 13 residues. Trimming pared 3 bases from V and 5 bases from J, leaving 10 bases between. Germline assignment: CDR1 LGHDT and CDR2 YNNKEL (reference sequence). The CDR3 sequence is CASSQGGRETQYF. The CDR3 nucleotides are TGTGCCAGCAGCCAGGGGGGAAGGGAGACCCAGTACTTC.

This clonotype has ten or more counts. V and J are TRBV18 and TRBJ2-1; 10 bases match TRBD2. The V gene's germline CDR1 is KGHSH and CDR2 LQKENI. V gave up 5 bases and J gave up 8 bases; unmatched junction bases: 15. The CDR3 spans 17 residues. CDR3 in amino acids: CASSGGRTSGMADEQFF. Here the CDR3 DNA reads TGTGCCAGCTCAGGGGGTCGAACTAGCGGGATGGCGGATGAGCAGTTCTTC.

This clonotype was seen at least ten times. The chain recombines TRBV15 with TRBJ2-7; 11 nucleotides match TRBD2. CDR3 length: 16 residues. The germline gives CDR1 LNHNV, CDR2 YYDKDF (reference sequence). With V trimmed by 0 bases and J by 7 bases, 8 bases remained unmatched. The CDR3 sequence: CATSRDTLAGGGEQYF. CDR3 nucleotide sequence: TGTGCCACCAGCAGAGATACCCTAGCGGGAGGAGGAGAGCAGTACTTC.

This clonotype was detected a few times. V is TRBV29-1 and J is TRBJ1-2; no definite D call. This CDR3 contains 14 residues. Germline V gene data show CDR1 as SQVTM and CDR2 as ANQGSEA. V gave up 7 bases and J gave up 4 bases, with 19 bases separating them. The CDR3: CSATQNADFYGYTF. CDR3 nucleotide sequence: TGCAGCGCCACACAGAATGCGGATTTCTATGGCTACACCTTC.